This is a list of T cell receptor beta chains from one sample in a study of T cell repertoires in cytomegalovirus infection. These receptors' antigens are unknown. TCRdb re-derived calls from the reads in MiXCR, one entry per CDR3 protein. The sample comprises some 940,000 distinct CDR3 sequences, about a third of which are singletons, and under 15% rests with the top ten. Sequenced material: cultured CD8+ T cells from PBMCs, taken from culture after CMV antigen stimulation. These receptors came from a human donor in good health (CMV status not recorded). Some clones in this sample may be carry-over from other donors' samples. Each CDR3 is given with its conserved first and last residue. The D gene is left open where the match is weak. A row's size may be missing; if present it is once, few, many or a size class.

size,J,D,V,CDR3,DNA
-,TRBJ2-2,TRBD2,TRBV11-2,CASSLELAGGHTGELFF,TGTGCCAGCAGCTTAGAACTAGCGGGGGGGCATACCGGGGAGCTGTTTTTT
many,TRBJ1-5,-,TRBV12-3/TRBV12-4,CASSLEVVSNQPQHF,TGTGCCAGCAGTTTAGAGGTGGTGAGCAATCAGCCCCAGCATTTT
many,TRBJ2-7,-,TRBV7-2,CASSRDRPYEQYF,TGTGCCAGCAGCCGGGACCGTCCCTACGAGCAGTACTTC
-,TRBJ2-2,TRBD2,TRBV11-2,CASRGRGGGNTGELFF,TGTGCCAGCAGAGGGCGAGGCGGGGGGAACACCGGGGAGCTGTTTTTT
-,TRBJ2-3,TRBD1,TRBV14,CASSQLPGQGVNTQYF,TGTGCCAGCAGCCAACTACCGGGACAGGGCGTTAATACGCAGTATTTT
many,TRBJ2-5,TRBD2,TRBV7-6,CASSLDRGGQETQYF,TGTGCTAGCAGCCTGGACCGGGGGGGCCAGGAGACCCAGTACTTC
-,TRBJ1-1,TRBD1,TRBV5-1,CASSSARDRGLHTEAFF,TGCGCCAGCAGCTCCGCCCGGGACAGGGGCCTTCACACTGAAGCTTTCTTT
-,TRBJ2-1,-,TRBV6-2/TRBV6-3,CASSLQIILDEQFF,TGTGCCAGCAGCTTACAAATCATTTTAGATGAGCAGTTCTTC
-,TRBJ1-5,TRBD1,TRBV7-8,CASSLGGTGFQHF,TGTGCCAGCAGCTTAGGCGGGACAGGGTTTCAGCATTTT
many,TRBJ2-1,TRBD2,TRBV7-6,CASSLSTSGGENEQFF,TGTGCCAGCAGCTTATCGACTAGCGGGGGCGAGAATGAGCAGTTCTTC
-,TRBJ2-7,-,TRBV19,CASSAGITYEQYF,TGTGCCAGTAGCGCAGGGATTACCTACGAGCAGTACTTC
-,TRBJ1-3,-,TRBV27,CASSPSPGTTSGNTIYF,TGTGCCAGCAGTCCAAGCCCAGGGACAACCTCTGGAAACACCATATATTTT
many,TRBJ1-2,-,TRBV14,CASSQDYGANYGYTF,TGTGCCAGCAGCCAAGATTATGGGGCAAACTATGGCTACACCTTC
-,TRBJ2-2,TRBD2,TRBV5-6,CASEAREEYTGELFF,TGTGCCAGCGAGGCCCGGGAGGAGTACACCGGGGAGCTGTTTTTT
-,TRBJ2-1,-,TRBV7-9,CASSTSTGTDRDEQFF,TGTGCCAGCAGCACCTCGACAGGAACGGACCGGGATGAGCAGTTCTTC
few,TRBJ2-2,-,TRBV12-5,CASGLRPQGGLAGELFF,TGTGCTAGTGGTTTGAGACCACAGGGGGGGCTAGCCGGGGAGCTGTTTTTT
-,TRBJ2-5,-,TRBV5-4,CASSRAGITYQETQYF,TGTGCCAGCAGCCGAGCCGGGATTACGTACCAAGAGACCCAGTACTTC
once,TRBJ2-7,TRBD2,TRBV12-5,CASGLPVAGSSYEQYF,TGTGCTAGTGGTTTGCCCGTAGCGGGGAGCTCCTACGAGCAGTACTTC
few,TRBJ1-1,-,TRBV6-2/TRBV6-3,CASSYSVRGIPEAFF,TGTGCCAGCAGTTACTCGGTAAGGGGGATCCCTGAAGCTTTCTTT
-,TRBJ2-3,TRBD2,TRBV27,CASSLNSGGATDTQYF,TGTGCCAGCAGTTTAAATAGCGGGGGGGCCACAGATACGCAGTATTTT
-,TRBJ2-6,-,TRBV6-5,CASSFEAPGANVLTF,TGTGCCAGCTCGTTCGAGGCCCCCGGGGCCAACGTCCTGACTTTC
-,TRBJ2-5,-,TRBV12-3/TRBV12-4,CASSARYLGETQYF,TGTGCCAGCAGTGCCCGTTACCTAGGGGAGACCCAGTACTTC
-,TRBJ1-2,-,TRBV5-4,CASSSPAGYDYGYTF,TGTGCCAGCAGCTCCCCGGCAGGGTATGACTATGGCTACACCTTC
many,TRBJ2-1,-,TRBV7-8,CASSFGNPGNEQFF,TGTGCCAGCAGCTTTGGGAATCCGGGGAATGAGCAGTTCTTC
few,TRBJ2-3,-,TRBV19,CASSMVPSTDTQYF,TGTGCCAGTAGTATGGTCCCTAGCACAGATACGCAGTATTTT
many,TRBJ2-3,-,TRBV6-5,CASSYGDTDTQYF,TGTGCCAGCAGTTACGGGGACACAGATACGCAGTATTTT
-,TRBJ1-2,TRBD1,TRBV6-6,CASSSRTGGAYGYTF,TGTGCCAGCAGTTCCCGGACAGGGGGCGCCTATGGCTACACCTTC
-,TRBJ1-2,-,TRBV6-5,CASSYDVGDGYTF,TGTGCCAGCAGTTACGATGTGGGGGATGGCTACACCTTC
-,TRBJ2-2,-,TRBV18,CASSPQDRLANTGELFF,TGTGCCAGCTCACCCCAGGACAGACTGGCGAACACCGGGGAGCTGTTTTTT
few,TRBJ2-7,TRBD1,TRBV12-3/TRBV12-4,CASSTPGQGDEQYF,TGTGCCAGCAGTACTCCGGGACAGGGTGACGAGCAGTACTTC
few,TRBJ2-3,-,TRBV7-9,CAHGAGAEGTQYF,TGTGCCCACGGGGCCGGGGCGGAGGGTACGCAGTATTTT
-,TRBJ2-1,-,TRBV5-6,CASSLIQEVPYNEQFF,TGTGCCAGCAGCTTGATACAGGAGGTTCCCTACAATGAGCAGTTCTTC
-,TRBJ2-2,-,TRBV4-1,CASSLPGTNTGELFF,TGCGCCAGCAGCCTTCCAGGGACGAACACCGGGGAGCTGTTTTTT
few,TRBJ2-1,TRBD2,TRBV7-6,CASSSLAGGSFLDEQFF,TGTGCCAGCAGCTCTTTAGCGGGGGGCAGCTTTTTAGATGAGCAGTTCTTC
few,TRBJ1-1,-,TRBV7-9,CASSLGYGENTEAFF,TGTGCCAGCAGCTTAGGATACGGGGAGAACACTGAAGCTTTCTTT
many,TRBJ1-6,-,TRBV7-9,CASSLINSPLHF,TGTGCCAGCAGCTTAATAAATTCACCCCTCCACTTT
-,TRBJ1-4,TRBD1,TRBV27,CASSFWGQENEKLFF,TGTGCCAGCAGTTTCTGGGGACAGGAAAATGAAAAACTGTTTTTT
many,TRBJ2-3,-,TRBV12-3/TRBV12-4,CASSFGLPRADTQYF,TGTGCCAGCAGTTTCGGACTTCCCAGAGCAGATACGCAGTATTTT
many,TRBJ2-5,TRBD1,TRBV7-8,CASRGQEETQYF,TGTGCCAGCAGGGGACAGGAAGAGACCCAGTACTTC
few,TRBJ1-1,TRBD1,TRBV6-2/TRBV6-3,CASAAPGQGTEAFF,TGTGCCAGCGCAGCACCGGGACAGGGGACTGAAGCTTTCTTT
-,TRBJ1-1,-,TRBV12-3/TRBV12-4,CASSLWPDTEAFF,TGTGCCAGCAGTTTATGGCCGGACACTGAAGCTTTCTTT
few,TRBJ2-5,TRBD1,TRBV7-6,CASSSRQGSETQYF,TGTGCCAGCAGCTCGCGACAGGGCAGTGAGACCCAGTACTTC
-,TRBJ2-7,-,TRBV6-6,CASSFRSFPYEQYF,TGTGCCAGCAGTTTCCGATCCTTTCCCTACGAGCAGTACTTC
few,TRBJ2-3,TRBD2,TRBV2,CASPRGREDTQYF,TGTGCCAGCCCCCGGGGGAGGGAAGATACGCAGTATTTT
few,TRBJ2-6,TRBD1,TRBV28,CASSPRDRGNVLTF,TGTGCCAGCAGTCCCCGGGACAGGGGTAACGTCCTGACTTTC